This T cell receptor (beta chain) was identified during a study of blood T cell repertoires in COVID-19. Looking at the study overall: Samples came from the United States, Italy and Spain, spanning acute and convalescent COVID-19.

Germline V lookup: CDR1 MRHNA, CDR2 SNTAGT. The CDR3 spans 15 residues. With 5 bases clipped from V and 4 bases from J, the junction kept 7 bases outside the gene matches. How the authors handled the data: Nucleated cell counts were estimated from reference gene primer amplification. Repertoires were generated with immunoSEQ multiplex PCR, while TCRdb's copy carries only in-frame clones and drops some. Clone size and V and J calls were adopted from that table, with D and trimming inferred from the DNA. The sample holds more than 70,000 clones, 75% to 90% seen once. Sequencing was carried out using peripheral blood. The rearrangement joins TRBV6-4 to TRBJ1-1, with TRBD1 identical over 10 bases. The receptor was derived from a woman older than 75 with acute or convalescent COVID-19. The CDR3 region is CASSPTGGFGTEAFF. The CDR3 DNA reads TGTGCCAGCAGTCCGACAGGGGGCTTCGGCACTGAAGCTTTCTTT.